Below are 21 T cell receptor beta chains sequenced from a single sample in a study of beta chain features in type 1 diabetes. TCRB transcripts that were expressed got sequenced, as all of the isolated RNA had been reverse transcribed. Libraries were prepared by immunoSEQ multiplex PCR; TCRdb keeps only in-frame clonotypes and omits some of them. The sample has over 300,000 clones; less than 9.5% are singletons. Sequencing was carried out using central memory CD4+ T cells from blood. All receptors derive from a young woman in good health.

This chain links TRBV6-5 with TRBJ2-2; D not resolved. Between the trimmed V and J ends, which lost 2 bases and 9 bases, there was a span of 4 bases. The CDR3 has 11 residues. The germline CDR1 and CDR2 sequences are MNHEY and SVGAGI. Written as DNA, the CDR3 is TGTGCCAGCAGTTACAATTGGGAGCTGTTTTTT. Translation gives CASSYNWELFF.

CDR3 coding DNA: TGCGCCAGCAGCTTGACTTTAATATCAGGGGTCAACGAGCAGTACTTC. Translation: CASSLTLISGVNEQYF. V and J are TRBV5-1 and TRBJ2-7, with D possibly matching TRBD1 (6 bases). Germline-derived CDR1 and CDR2 are SGHRS and YFSETQ. Trimming stripped 1 base from V and 5 bases from J, with 19 bases between. This CDR3 region has 16 residues.

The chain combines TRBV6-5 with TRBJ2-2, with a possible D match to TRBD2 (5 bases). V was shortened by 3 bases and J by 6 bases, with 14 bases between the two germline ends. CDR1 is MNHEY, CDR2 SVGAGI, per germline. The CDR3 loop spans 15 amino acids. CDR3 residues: CASSYRHRGSGELFF. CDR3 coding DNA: TGTGCCAGCAGTTATAGGCACCGCGGGTCCGGGGAGCTGTTTTTT.

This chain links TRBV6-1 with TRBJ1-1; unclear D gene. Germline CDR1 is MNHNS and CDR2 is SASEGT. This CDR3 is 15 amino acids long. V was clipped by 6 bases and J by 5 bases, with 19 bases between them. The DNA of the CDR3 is TGTGCCAGCAGCTATAGACGCCGTTGGGAAACTGAAGCTTTCTTT. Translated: CASSYRRRWETEAFF.

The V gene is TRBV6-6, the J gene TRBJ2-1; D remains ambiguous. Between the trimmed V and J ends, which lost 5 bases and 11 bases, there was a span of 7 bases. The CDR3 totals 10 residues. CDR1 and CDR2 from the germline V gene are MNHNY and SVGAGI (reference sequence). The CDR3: CASSGTQQFF. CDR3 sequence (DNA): TGTGCCAGCAGTGGCACCCAGCAGTTCTTC.

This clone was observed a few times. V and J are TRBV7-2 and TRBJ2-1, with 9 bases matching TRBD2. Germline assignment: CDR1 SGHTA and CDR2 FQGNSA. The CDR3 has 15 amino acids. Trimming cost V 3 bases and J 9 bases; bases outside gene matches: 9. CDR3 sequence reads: CASSFGVAGAFEQFF. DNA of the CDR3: TGTGCCAGCAGCTTCGGCGTAGCGGGAGCTTTTGAGCAGTTCTTC.

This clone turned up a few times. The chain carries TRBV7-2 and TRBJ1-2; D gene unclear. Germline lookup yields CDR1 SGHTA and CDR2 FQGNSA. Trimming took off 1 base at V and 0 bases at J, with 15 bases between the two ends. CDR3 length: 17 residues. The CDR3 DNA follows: TGTGCCAGCAGCTTAGAATTCAGGCCAGCCTCTAACTATGGCTACACCTTC. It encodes CASSLEFRPASNYGYTF.

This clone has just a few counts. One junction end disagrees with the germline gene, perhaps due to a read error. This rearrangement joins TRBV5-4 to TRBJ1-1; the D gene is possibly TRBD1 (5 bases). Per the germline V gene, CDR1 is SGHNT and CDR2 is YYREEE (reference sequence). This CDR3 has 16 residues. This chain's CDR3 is CASSRSLDRMNTEAFF. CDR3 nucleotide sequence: TGCGCCAGCAGCCGCTCGCTAGACAGAATGAACACTGAAGCTTTCTTT.

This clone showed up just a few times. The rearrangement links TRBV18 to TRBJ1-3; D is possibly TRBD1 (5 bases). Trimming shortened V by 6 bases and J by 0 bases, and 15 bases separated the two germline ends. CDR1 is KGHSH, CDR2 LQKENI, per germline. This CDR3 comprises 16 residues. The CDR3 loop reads CASSSGTPSSGNTIYF. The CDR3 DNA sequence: TGTGCCAGCTCCTCCGGGACCCCGAGCTCTGGAAACACCATATATTTT.

Here the CDR3 reads CASSQSKGGEQPQHF. CDR3 in DNA: TGTGCCAGCAGCCAATCAAAAGGGGGGGAACAGCCCCAGCATTTT. The rearrangement links TRBV16 to TRBJ1-5, with D possibly being TRBD1 (6 bases). The CDR3 spans 15 residues. Germline CDR1 KGHSY, CDR2 FQNENV. V lost 0 bases, J lost 7 bases, and 13 bases lay in between.

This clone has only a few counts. The DNA of the CDR3 is TGTGCCAGCAGCCAAAGCCGGGTTAGGGACAGGATAGTACTAGCGGGCGCCTACGAGCAGTACTTC. It specifies CASSQSRVRDRIVLAGAYEQYF. The chain joins TRBV4-2 to TRBJ2-7; TRBD2 is a possible D gene (9 bases). The germline V gene has CDR1 LGHNA and CDR2 YNFKEQ. This CDR3 has 22 amino acids. Trimming cost V 2 bases and J 2 bases, with 34 bases left between them.

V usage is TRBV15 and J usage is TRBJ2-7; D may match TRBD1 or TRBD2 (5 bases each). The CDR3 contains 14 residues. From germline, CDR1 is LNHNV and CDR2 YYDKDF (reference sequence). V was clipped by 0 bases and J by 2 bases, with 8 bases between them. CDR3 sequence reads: CATSRDRGAYEQYF. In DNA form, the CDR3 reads TGTGCCACCAGCAGAGATCGAGGGGCCTACGAGCAGTACTTC.

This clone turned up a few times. CDR3 sequence: CASRTGRQYNEQFF. CDR3 DNA: TGTGCCAGCAGAACAGGGAGACAGTACAATGAGCAGTTCTTC. The chain joins TRBV27 to TRBJ2-1; tentatively, D is TRBD1 (6 bases). The CDR3 spans 14 residues. V was shortened by 6 bases and J by 4 bases, with 13 bases between the two germline ends. CDR1 is MNHEY and CDR2 is SMNVEV in the germline V gene (reference sequence).

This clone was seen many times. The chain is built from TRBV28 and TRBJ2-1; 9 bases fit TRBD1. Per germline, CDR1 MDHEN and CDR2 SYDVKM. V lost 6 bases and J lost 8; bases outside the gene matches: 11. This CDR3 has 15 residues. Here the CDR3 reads CASRMGTGSGDEQFF. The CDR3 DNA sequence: TGTGCCAGCAGGATGGGGACAGGGAGTGGAGATGAGCAGTTCTTC.

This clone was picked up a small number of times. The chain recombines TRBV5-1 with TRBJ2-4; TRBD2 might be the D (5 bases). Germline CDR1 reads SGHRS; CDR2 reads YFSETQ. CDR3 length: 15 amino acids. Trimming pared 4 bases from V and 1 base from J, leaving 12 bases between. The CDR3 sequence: CASSAGDTAKNIQYF. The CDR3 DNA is TGCGCCAGCAGCGCGGGTGACACGGCCAAAAACATTCAGTACTTC.

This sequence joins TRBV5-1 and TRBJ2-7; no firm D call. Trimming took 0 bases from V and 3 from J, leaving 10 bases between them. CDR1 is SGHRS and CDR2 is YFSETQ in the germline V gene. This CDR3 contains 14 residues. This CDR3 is CASSLDLRNYEQYF. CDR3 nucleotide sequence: TGCGCCAGCAGCTTGGATCTACGGAACTACGAGCAGTACTTC.

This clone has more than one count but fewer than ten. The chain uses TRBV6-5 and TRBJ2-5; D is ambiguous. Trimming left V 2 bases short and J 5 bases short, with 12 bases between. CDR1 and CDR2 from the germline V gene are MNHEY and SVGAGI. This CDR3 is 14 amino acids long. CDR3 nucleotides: TGTGCCAGCAGTTACGGGGTGTCCCGGGAGACCCAGTACTTC. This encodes CASSYGVSRETQYF.

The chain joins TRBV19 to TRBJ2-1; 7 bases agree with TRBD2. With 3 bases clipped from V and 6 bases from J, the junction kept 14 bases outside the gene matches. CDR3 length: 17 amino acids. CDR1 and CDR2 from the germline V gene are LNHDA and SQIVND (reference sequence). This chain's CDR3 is CASSMVSGRPSGNEQFF. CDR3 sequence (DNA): TGTGCCAGTAGTATGGTCTCCGGGAGGCCCAGCGGCAATGAGCAGTTCTTC.

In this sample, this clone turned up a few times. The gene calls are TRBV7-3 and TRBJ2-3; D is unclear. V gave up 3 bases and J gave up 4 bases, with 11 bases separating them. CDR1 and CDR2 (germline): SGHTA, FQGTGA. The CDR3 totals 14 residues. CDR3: CASSFNPRSDTQYF. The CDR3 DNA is TGTGCCAGCAGCTTTAATCCACGCTCAGATACGCAGTATTTT.

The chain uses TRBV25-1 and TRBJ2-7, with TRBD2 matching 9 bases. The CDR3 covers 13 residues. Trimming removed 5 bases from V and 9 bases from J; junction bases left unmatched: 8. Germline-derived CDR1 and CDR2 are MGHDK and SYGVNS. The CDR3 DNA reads TGTGCCAGCAGTTTAGGGCGGGAGGGAAGGCAGTACTTC. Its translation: CASSLGREGRQYF.

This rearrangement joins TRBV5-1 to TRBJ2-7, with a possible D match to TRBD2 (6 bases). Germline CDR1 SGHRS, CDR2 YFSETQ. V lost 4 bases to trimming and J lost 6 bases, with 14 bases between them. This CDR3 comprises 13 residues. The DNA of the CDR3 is TGCGCCAGCAGCCCGGGGACTCTCTTCGAGCAGTACTTC. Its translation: CASSPGTLFEQYF.